The 16 T cell receptor beta chains in this list originate from one sample, sequenced in a study of blood T cell repertoires in COVID-19. Profiled with immunoSEQ multiplex PCR; TCRdb holds only in-frame clones, not every one. This table holds about 140,000 clones, approximately 91% found once. Sequencing was performed on peripheral blood. The source is a man in his 70s with acute or convalescent COVID-19.

The CDR3 region has the DNA TGCGCCAGCAGCCCAAGGGAAGGGGGTGGCAATGAGCAGTTCTTC. Its protein is CASSPREGGGNEQFF. The chain recombines TRBV5-1 with TRBJ2-1, with D maybe TRBD1 (6 bases). Trimming removed 4 bases from V and 6 bases from J, with 17 bases in between. Per the germline V gene, CDR1 is SGHRS and CDR2 is YFSETQ. This CDR3 spans 15 amino acids.

The chain couples TRBV11-2 to TRBJ2-5; the match to TRBD2 covers 7 bases. V lost 5 bases to trimming and J lost 1 base; unmatched junction nucleotides: 10. This CDR3 comprises 16 residues. Germline-derived CDR1 and CDR2 are SGHAT and FQNNGV. CDR3 bases: TGTGCCAGCAGCGTCTCCGGCGGGAGCCTCCAAGAGACCCAGTACTTC. Residues: CASSVSGGSLQETQYF.

V and J are TRBV29-1 and TRBJ2-7; 7 bases agree with TRBD1. Trimming cost V 4 bases and J 3 bases; bases outside gene matches: 6. The CDR3 length is 13 residues. CDR1 is SQVTM, CDR2 ANQGSEA, per germline. The CDR3 sequence is CSVGLGQNYEQYF. In DNA form, the CDR3 reads TGCAGCGTTGGACTGGGACAGAACTACGAGCAGTACTTC.

CDR3 nucleotides: TGTGCCATCAGTGGAACAGGGTATGGCTACACCTTC. Its protein product is CAISGTGYGYTF. The rearrangement links TRBV10-3 to TRBJ1-2; possibly TRBD1 for D (6 bases). The germline V gene has CDR1 ENHRY and CDR2 SYGVKD. The V end was cut by 4 bases, the J end by 5 bases, with 8 bases between. The CDR3 runs 12 residues.

This chain uses TRBV3-1 (or the pseudogene TRBV3-2) with TRBJ1-5, with no clear D. V was pared by 1 base and J by 3 bases, with 7 bases between. The germline V gene has CDR1 LGHDT and CDR2 YNNKEL (reference sequence). The CDR3 is made up of 14 amino acids. The CDR3 DNA reads TGTGCCAGCAGCCAAGTTCCGTCCAATCAGCCCCAGCATTTT. This codes for CASSQVPSNQPQHF.

The chain uses TRBV3-1 (or the pseudogene TRBV3-2) and TRBJ2-5, with a possible D match to TRBD1 (5 bases). The CDR3 contains 15 residues. The V and J ends lost 1 base and 1 base respectively, with 10 bases between them. The germline CDR1 and CDR2 sequences are LGHDT and YNNKEL (reference sequence). The CDR3 protein is CASSQGNQGQETQYF. The DNA for the CDR3 is TGTGCCAGCAGCCAAGGGAATCAGGGCCAAGAGACCCAGTACTTC.

The CDR3 nucleotides read TGTGCCAGCAGAACCGGACAGGGTTATGGCTACACCTTC. It translates to CASRTGQGYGYTF. The chain employs TRBV6-5 and TRBJ1-2, with 8 bases lining up with TRBD1. Germline V gives CDR1 MNHEY, CDR2 SVGAGI. The CDR3 extends over 13 amino acids. Trimming took 6 bases from V and 5 from J; bases not matched to a gene: 5.

The rearrangement joins TRBV7-2 to TRBJ2-5; 7 nucleotides match TRBD1. CDR1 SGHTA and CDR2 FQGNSA come from the germline V gene. The V and J ends lost 7 bases and 4 bases, in that order; junction bases with no gene match: 9. This CDR3 is built from 14 residues. This CDR3 reads CASTGMTGIETQYF. The DNA of the CDR3 is TGTGCCAGCACCGGAATGACAGGGATAGAGACCCAGTACTTC.

The chain links TRBV29-1 to TRBJ1-2, with D perhaps TRBD1 (5 bases). The V end lost 6 bases, the J end lost 3 bases, and 11 bases lay between the germline ends. The CDR3 contains 12 residues. Germline V gene data show CDR1 as SQVTM and CDR2 as ANQGSEA. The DNA of the CDR3 is TGCAGCGTCCGGGACTCGGACTATGGCTACACCTTC. This sequence encodes CSVRDSDYGYTF.

This clone was seen a few times. The chain has TRBV7-8 and TRBJ2-7; D perhaps matches TRBD1 (6 bases). V gave up 0 bases and J gave up 6 bases, with 6 bases separating them. There are 12 residues in the CDR3. In germline, CDR1 is SGHVS, CDR2 FQNEAQ. CDR3 in amino acids: CASSLAGAEQYF. CDR3 DNA sequence: TGTGCCAGCAGCTTAGCGGGGGCCGAGCAGTACTTC.

This clone showed up just a few times. The gene calls are TRBV28 and TRBJ1-4; 7 bases are a match to TRBD1. Germline V gene sequence: CDR1 MDHEN, CDR2 SYDVKM. This CDR3 has 18 residues. V was pared by 3 bases and J by 0 bases, with 10 bases of the junction left unmatched. CDR3 protein: CASSFPTQGTATNEKLFF. In DNA form, the CDR3 reads TGTGCCAGCAGTTTCCCAACACAGGGGACTGCAACTAATGAAAAACTGTTTTTT.

This clone was recorded only once. This chain links TRBV4-1 with TRBJ2-3; D unclear. Germline CDR1 is MGHRA and CDR2 is YSYEKL. The V end was cut by 0 bases, the J end by 2 bases, with 9 bases between. CDR3 length: 15 residues. The CDR3 protein is CASSQDQIHTDTQYF. The CDR3 DNA follows: TGCGCCAGCAGCCAAGATCAGATCCACACAGATACGCAGTATTTT.

The gene calls are TRBV6-6 and TRBJ2-2; a possible D gene is TRBD1 (7 bases). Germline V CDR1 and CDR2: MNHNY, SVGAGI (reference sequence). The CDR3 spans 15 residues. Trimming left V 8 bases short and J 5 bases short, with 18 bases between. The CDR3 loop is CASGGGGERTGELFF. In nucleotides, the CDR3 is TGTGCCAGCGGAGGAGGGGGCGAGAGAACCGGGGAGCTGTTTTTT.

Worth noting for this clone: Within the sample, other DNA sequences also encode this same CDR3. The CDR3 loop reads CASSPGTGDYNEQFF. Here the CDR3 DNA reads TGTGCCAGCTCACCAGGGACAGGGGACTACAATGAGCAGTTCTTC. The chain combines TRBV18 with TRBJ2-1; the match to TRBD1 covers 10 bases. Per germline, CDR1 KGHSH and CDR2 LQKENI. V lost 2 bases to trimming and J lost 3 bases; unmatched junction nucleotides: 1. CDR3 length: 15 amino acids.

This chain uses TRBV18 with TRBJ1-6; 7 nucleotides match TRBD1. Trimming at V came to 5 bases and at J to 7 bases, leaving 11 bases not matched to a gene. Germline-derived CDR1 and CDR2 are KGHSH and LQKENI. The CDR3 covers 16 residues. For the CDR3, the DNA is TGTGCCAGCTCAAAAATTACCGGGACAGAGAATTCACCCCTCCACTTT. It is translated as CASSKITGTENSPLHF. The full variable domain, rest sourced from reference TRBV18 and TRBJ1-6, is NAGVMQNPRHLVRRRGQEARLRCSPMKGHSHVYWYRQLPEEGLKFMVYLQKENIIDESGMPKERFSAEFPKEGPSILRIQQVVRGDSAAYFCASSKITGTENSPLHFGNGTRLTVT.

A few counts support this clone. V usage is TRBV9 and J usage is TRBJ2-7; 9 bases are a match to TRBD1. This CDR3 has 16 residues. Per the germline V gene, CDR1 is SGDLS and CDR2 is YYNGEE. The J segment lost 3 bases and the V segment lost 3 bases, leaving 10 bases of the junction unmatched. DNA of the CDR3: TGTGCCAGCAGCGCTCACGCCGGACAGGGGTACTACGAGCAGTACTTC. It is translated as CASSAHAGQGYYEQYF.